The clone carrying this T cell receptor (beta chain) was found many times. The data stem from a study of T-cell reconstitution after alpha-beta-depleted transplantation in children. The authors prepared the TCRbeta library with unique molecular identifiers. TCRdb ran MiXCR on the PCR reads and lists one entry per CDR3 protein. The table shows about 240,000 distinct CDR3 sequences, with about 12% occurring only once. The CDR3 runs to 17 residues. Germline trimming cut 3 bases from V and 5 bases from J; bases unmatched to any gene: 8. The sample consisted of PBMCs from the stem cell graft donor, taken from the stem cell graft. The sequence was collected from a human donor who donated a stem cell graft to a child with acute lymphoblastic leukemia. This chain links TRBV12-3 or TRBV12-4 with TRBJ2-4; 12 positions match TRBD2. CDR3 coding DNA: TGTGCCAGCAGTTTGGGGCGGACTAGCGGGATCCAAAACATTCAGTACTTC. Protein product: CASSLGRTSGIQNIQYF.